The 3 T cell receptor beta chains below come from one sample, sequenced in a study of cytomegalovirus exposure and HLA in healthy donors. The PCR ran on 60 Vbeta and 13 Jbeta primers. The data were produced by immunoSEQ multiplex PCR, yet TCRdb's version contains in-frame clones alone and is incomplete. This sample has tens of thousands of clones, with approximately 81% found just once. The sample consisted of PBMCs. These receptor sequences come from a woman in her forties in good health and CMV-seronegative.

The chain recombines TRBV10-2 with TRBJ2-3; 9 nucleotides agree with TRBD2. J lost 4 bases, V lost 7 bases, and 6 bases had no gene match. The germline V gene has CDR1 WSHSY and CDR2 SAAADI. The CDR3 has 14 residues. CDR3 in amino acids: CASTLAGRADTQYF. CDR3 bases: TGCGCCAGCACGCTAGCGGGAAGGGCAGATACGCAGTATTTT.

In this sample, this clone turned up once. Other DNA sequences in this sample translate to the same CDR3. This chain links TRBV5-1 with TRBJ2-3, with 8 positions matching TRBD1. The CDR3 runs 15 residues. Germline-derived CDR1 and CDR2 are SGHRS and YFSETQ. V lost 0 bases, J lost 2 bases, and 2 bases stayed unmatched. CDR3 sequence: CASSLGDRPTDTQYF. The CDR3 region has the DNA TGCGCCAGCAGCTTGGGGGACAGGCCCACAGATACGCAGTATTTT.

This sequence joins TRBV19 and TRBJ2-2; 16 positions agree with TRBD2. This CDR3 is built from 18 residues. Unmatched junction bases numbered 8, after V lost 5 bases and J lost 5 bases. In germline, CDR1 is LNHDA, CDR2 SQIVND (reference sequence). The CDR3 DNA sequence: TGTGCCAGTAGTGCGGGACTAGCGGGAGGGCCCTGGACCGGGGAGCTGTTTTTT. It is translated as CASSAGLAGGPWTGELFF.